These 5 T cell receptor beta chains came from one sample sequenced in a study of early T cells in non-severe SARS-CoV-2 infection. TCRdb itself ran the 5' RACE reads through MiXCR, one entry per CDR3 protein. The table has about 79,000 distinct CDR3 sequences, around 14% seen once. The material sequenced was whole blood. All receptors come from an adult who was a healthcare worker with PCR-confirmed SARS-CoV-2 infection or an uninfected control (not recorded which).

The table lists this clonotype with a few counts. CDR3 sequence reads: CASSPFKSQETQYF. CDR3 coding DNA: TGTGCCAGCTCACCATTTAAGTCCCAAGAGACCCAGTACTTC. The chain is built from TRBV18 and TRBJ2-5; D remains unclear. The V gene's germline CDR1 is KGHSH and CDR2 LQKENI. This CDR3 contains 14 residues. With 2 bases removed from V and 1 base from J, the gap between germline ends came to 8 bases.

V is TRBV11-2 and J is TRBJ2-3, with D tentatively TRBD2 (6 bases). Germline-derived CDR1 and CDR2 are SGHAT and FQNNGV. The CDR3 sequence is 14 residues long. V was cut by 1 base and J by 5 bases, with 10 bases left in between. CDR3 DNA sequence: TGTGCCAGCAGCTTAGGGGAGGTGGGAGATACGCAGTATTTT. As protein: CASSLGEVGDTQYF.

The chain has TRBV5-1 and TRBJ2-5; 7 nucleotides match TRBD1. V shed 2 bases, J shed 0 bases, and the junction held 1 base outside the gene matches. The CDR3 loop spans 14 amino acids. Per the germline V gene, CDR1 is SGHRS and CDR2 is YFSETQ. CDR3 sequence: CASSFRGYQETQYF. The DNA for the CDR3 is TGCGCCAGCAGCTTCAGGGGGTACCAAGAGACCCAGTACTTC. Based on the CDR3 plus reference TRBV5-1 and TRBJ2-5, the full variable domain is KAGVTQTPRYLIKTRGQQVTLSCSPISGHRSVSWYQQTPGQGLQFLFEYFSETQRNKGNFPGRFSGRQFSNSRSEMNVSTLELGDSALYLCASSFRGYQETQYFGPGTRLLVL.

This clonotype was detected a few times. This sequence joins TRBV7-2 and TRBJ1-4, with unresolved D. V dropped 1 base and J dropped 1 base, with 4 bases sitting between them. The germline gives CDR1 SGHTA, CDR2 FQGNSA. This CDR3 region has 14 residues. CDR3 residues: CASSLDRTNEKLFF. CDR3 bases: TGTGCCAGCAGCTTAGACAGAACTAATGAAAAACTGTTTTTT.

This clonotype showed up many times. The rearrangement joins TRBV7-3 to TRBJ1-1; D may be TRBD1 (6 bases). Germline CDR1 is SGHTA and CDR2 is FQGTGA. The CDR3 spans 14 residues. Between the trimmed V and J ends, which lost 5 bases and 8 bases, there was a span of 18 bases. This CDR3 reads CASSPRAQGKEAFF. The CDR3 DNA reads TGTGCCAGCAGCCCGCGGGCCCAGGGGAAAGAAGCTTTCTTT.